A selection of T cell receptor beta chains follows, all from one sample in a study of CD8 T cells in Susac syndrome. TCRdb fed the immunoSEQ multiplex PCR reads into MiXCR, producing one record per CDR3 protein. The sample lists 150,000 to 200,000 distinct CDR3 sequences; around 96% were seen once. The sample taken for sequencing was CD4+ T cells from PBMCs. All receptors derive from a human donor in good health. Each CDR3 is given with its conserved first and last residue. D genes are given only for firm matches. Size is stated for part of the rows, as once, few or many counts, or as a class when the clone is expanded.

size	J	V	D	DNA	CDR3
.	TRBJ2-6	TRBV30	.	TGTGCCTGGAGTACGACAGCCCTCTTTAGGTCTGGGGCCAACGTCCTGACTTTC	CAWSTTALFRSGANVLTF
.	TRBJ2-1	TRBV15	TRBD2	TGTGCCACCAGCAGAGGGGAGGGAGGGCCCTCCTACAATGAGCAGTTCTTC	CATSRGEGGPSYNEQFF
once	TRBJ1-1	TRBV7-3	.	TGTGCCAGCAGCTTTGGTCAAGGCACTGAAGCTTTCTTT	CASSFGQGTEAFF
.	TRBJ2-3	TRBV24-1	.	TGTGCCACCAGTGCCTTGGGAGGGGGTTTAGATACGCAGTATTTT	CATSALGGGLDTQYF
.	TRBJ2-1	TRBV20-1	TRBD2	TGCAGTGCTAGCATTGGGCTAGCGGGGGGGAATGAGCAGTTCTTC	CSASIGLAGGNEQFF
once	TRBJ2-1	TRBV3-1	.	TGTGCCAGCAGCCAAGGGGCTCGGGGTGAGCAGTTCTTC	CASSQGARGEQFF
.	TRBJ2-1	TRBV18	TRBD2	TGTGCCAGCTCACCGATGCAGGAGACTAGCGGGAGGACTGAGCAGTTCTTC	CASSPMQETSGRTEQFF
.	TRBJ2-2	TRBV4-3	.	TGCGCCAGCAGCCAAGCAAACAGACTCACCGGGGAGCTGTTTTTT	CASSQANRLTGELFF
once	TRBJ2-1	TRBV20-1	TRBD2	TGCAGTGCTTATAGCGGCGGGAGGGCCATAAATGAGCAGTTCTTC	CSAYSGGRAINEQFF
.	TRBJ2-3	TRBV12-3/TRBV12-4	TRBD2	TGTGCCAGCAGTAGAGGACTAGCGGCTAGCACAGATACGCAGTATTTT	CASSRGLAASTDTQYF
.	TRBJ2-3	TRBV6-2/TRBV6-3	.	TGTGCCAGCAGTTATCCGCTAGAACTCACAGATACGCAGTATTTT	CASSYPLELTDTQYF
.	TRBJ2-7	TRBV5-1	.	TGCGCCAGCAGCTTGGGGCCCCGGGACCACCTCTACGAGCAGTACTTC	CASSLGPRDHLYEQYF
.	TRBJ1-1	TRBV3-1	TRBD1	TGTGCCAGCAGCCACCAACAGGGGGGAGACACTGAAGCTTTCTTT	CASSHQQGGDTEAFF
once	TRBJ1-5	TRBV7-9	.	TGTGCCAGCAGCTTTGTAGTGGGGGGCAGGGGCAATCAGCCCCAGCATTTT	CASSFVVGGRGNQPQHF
.	TRBJ2-5	TRBV6-6	.	TGTGCCAGCACTCGGCCGGGAACCCAAGAGACCCAGTACTTC	CASTRPGTQETQYF
few	TRBJ2-7	TRBV12-3/TRBV12-4	.	TGTGCCAGCAGTTTACAATACGAGCAGTACTTC	CASSLQYEQYF